Below, 32 T cell receptor beta chains from the same sample are listed, as sequenced in a study of CD8 T cells in Susac syndrome. The RNA, roughly 0.5 to 1 ug, was put through reverse transcription using random hexamers. MiXCR, run by TCRdb on the immunoSEQ multiplex PCR reads, gives a single entry per CDR3 protein. The data show 100,000 to 150,000 distinct CDR3 sequences, 90% to 95% seen once. Material: CD8+ T cells from PBMCs. The receptors here all came from a human donor with Susac syndrome.

This clonotype has only one observation. CDR3 bases: TGTGCCAGCAGTACCGGTAGTCGGGCGAGCTACGAGCAGTACTTC. Its protein is CASSTGSRASYEQYF. The V and J genes are TRBV25-1 and TRBJ2-7; D uncertain. Trimming cost V 5 bases and J 3 bases, with 17 bases left between them. The germline V gene encodes CDR1 MGHDK and CDR2 SYGVNS. This CDR3 has 15 amino acids.

The chain couples TRBV18 to TRBJ2-7; tentatively, D is TRBD2 (6 bases). The CDR3 is made up of 14 amino acids. Looked up from germline, CDR1 is KGHSH and CDR2 is LQKENI. The V end was cut by 0 bases, the J end by 6 bases, with 12 bases between. CDR3 sequence reads: CASSPPPGGVEQYF. CDR3 coding DNA: TGTGCCAGCTCACCACCTCCTGGAGGGGTCGAGCAGTACTTC.

The table lists this clonotype with a count of one. V is TRBV20-1 and J is TRBJ2-7, with 8 bases that match TRBD2. The CDR3 contains 14 residues. CDR1 and CDR2 from the germline V gene are DFQATT and SNEGSKA (reference sequence). The V segment lost 2 bases and the J segment 2 bases; nucleotides outside the gene matches: 5. DNA of the CDR3: TGCAGTGCTAGAAGACCGGGACTAGCCTACGAGCAGTACTTC. It codes for CSARRPGLAYEQYF.

V and J are TRBV9 and TRBJ2-3; weak D call: TRBD1 (5 bases). V was shortened by 7 bases and J by 9 bases, with 15 bases between the two germline ends. The CDR3 has 12 residues. Germline V gene sequence: CDR1 SGDLS, CDR2 YYNGEE. The CDR3 coding sequence is TGTGCCAGCTTCACAGGATTTCTGACGCAGTATTTT. This codes for CASFTGFLTQYF.

The chain links TRBV7-8 to TRBJ2-1; D gene unclear. The CDR3 has 16 residues. Deletions cut 5 bases from V and 0 bases from J, with 14 bases between. Germline V CDR1 and CDR2: SGHVS, FQNEAQ. Here the CDR3 reads CASSPRSIPSYNEQFF. CDR3 coding DNA: TGTGCCAGCAGCCCCCGGAGCATACCCTCCTACAATGAGCAGTTCTTC.

This rearrangement joins TRBV27 to TRBJ1-1, with TRBD1 matching 10 bases. The CDR3 loop spans 15 amino acids. Germline assignment: CDR1 MNHEY and CDR2 SMNVEV (reference sequence). V lost 3 bases and J lost 7; bases outside the gene matches: 8. The CDR3 reads CASSLAPGQGLEAFF. As DNA, the CDR3 is TGTGCCAGCAGTTTGGCTCCGGGACAGGGGCTTGAAGCTTTCTTT.

The chain recombines TRBV2 with TRBJ2-3; D is possibly TRBD2 (5 bases). Germline lookup yields CDR1 SNHLY and CDR2 FYNNEI. Trimming removed 4 bases from V and 1 base from J, with 9 bases in between. The CDR3 totals 14 residues. The CDR3 DNA sequence: TGTGCCAGCAGTGTAAGCGGAGGCACAGATACGCAGTATTTT. It yields the protein CASSVSGGTDTQYF.

The J gene is TRBJ1-1, the V gene TRBV19, with 8 bases aligning to TRBD1. Trimming at V came to 10 bases and at J to 5 bases, leaving 9 bases not matched to a gene. CDR1 and CDR2 from the germline V gene are LNHDA and SQIVND (reference sequence). The length of the CDR3 is 13 residues. The CDR3 DNA reads TGTGCCACCGGCCCGACAGGGGATACTGAAGCTTTCTTT. This gives the protein CATGPTGDTEAFF.

The chain joins TRBV14 to TRBJ1-1, with D possibly TRBD1 on 6 matching bases. The length of the CDR3 is 13 residues. CDR1 is SGHDN, CDR2 FVKESK, per germline. The ends were cut back, 1 base at V and 4 bases at J, with 7 bases in the middle. Here the CDR3 reads CASSQGRGTEAFF. CDR3 nucleotides: TGTGCCAGCAGCCAAGGCAGGGGCACTGAAGCTTTCTTT.

The rearrangement uses TRBV2 and TRBJ2-1, with 10 bases matching TRBD2. Germline V gene sequence: CDR1 SNHLY, CDR2 FYNNEI. V shed 0 bases, J shed 6 bases, and the junction held 8 bases outside the gene matches. The CDR3 runs to 17 residues. The CDR3 protein is CASSEAGLAGVINEQFF. The CDR3 DNA follows: TGTGCCAGCAGTGAAGCGGGGCTAGCGGGAGTGATCAATGAGCAGTTCTTC.

The rearrangement joins TRBV20-1 to TRBJ2-1, with 7 bases fitting TRBD2. With V trimmed by 5 bases and J by 8 bases, 12 bases remained unmatched. CDR1 and CDR2 (germline): DFQATT, SNEGSKA (reference sequence). The CDR3 totals 14 residues. CDR3 region: CSAERLAPLHEQFF. CDR3 sequence (DNA): TGCAGTGCTGAAAGACTAGCTCCTTTGCATGAGCAGTTCTTC.

The V gene is TRBV11-2, the J gene TRBJ2-7; D is uncertain. Between the trimmed V and J ends, which lost 0 bases and 2 bases, there was a span of 11 bases. The germline CDR1 and CDR2 sequences are SGHAT and FQNNGV. There are 15 residues in the CDR3. The CDR3 DNA follows: TGTGCCAGCAGCTTAGATCCCGCAGCGACCTACGAGCAGTACTTC. It codes for CASSLDPAATYEQYF.

The chain links TRBV20-1 to TRBJ2-7; 12 bases are shared with TRBD2. V lost 4 bases, J lost 2 bases, and 9 bases stayed unmatched. The V gene's germline CDR1 is DFQATT and CDR2 SNEGSKA (reference sequence). This CDR3 comprises 16 residues. CDR3 residues: CSANPRLAGAPYEQYF. The CDR3 DNA is TGCAGTGCTAACCCGAGACTAGCGGGGGCGCCCTACGAGCAGTACTTC.

This clonotype was counted only a few times. This rearrangement joins TRBV12-3 or TRBV12-4 to TRBJ2-3, with a tentative D call TRBD1 (6 bases). This CDR3 has 13 residues. Between the trimmed V and J ends, which lost 5 bases and 1 base, there was a span of 7 bases. The CDR3 is CASSPGGTDTQYF. The DNA for the CDR3 is TGTGCCAGCAGTCCAGGGGGCACAGATACGCAGTATTTT.

This clonotype was counted a single time. The chain has TRBV4-3 and TRBJ2-3; D might be TRBD2 (5 bases). Trimming took 0 bases from V and 6 from J, leaving 13 bases between them. This CDR3 spans 15 amino acids. The V gene's germline CDR1 is LGHNA and CDR2 YSLEER. CDR3 sequence reads: CASSQDGDGGDTQYF. For the CDR3, the DNA is TGCGCCAGCAGCCAAGATGGGGATGGAGGCGATACGCAGTATTTT.

This chain joins TRBV7-6 and TRBJ2-2; D is possibly TRBD1 or TRBD2 (5 bases each). This CDR3 has 15 amino acids. Trimming pared 3 bases from V and 1 base from J, leaving 9 bases between. Germline CDR1 reads SGHVS; CDR2 reads FNYEAQ. Here the CDR3 DNA reads TGTGCCAGCAGCTTTGGGACGGTGAACACCGGGGAGCTGTTTTTT. This gives the protein CASSFGTVNTGELFF.

V and J are TRBV28 and TRBJ1-1; D is perhaps TRBD1 (6 bases). This CDR3 has 14 amino acids. The V gene lost 7 bases and the J gene lost 0 bases, with 12 bases spanning the gap. Looked up from germline, CDR1 is MDHEN and CDR2 is SYDVKM. CDR3 in DNA: TGTGCCAGCAAGGAACAGGGATTGAACACTGAAGCTTTCTTT. Its protein product is CASKEQGLNTEAFF.

A single count supports this clonotype. The genes are TRBV5-1 and TRBJ2-2; maybe TRBD2 (6 bases). Germline CDR1 is SGHRS and CDR2 is YFSETQ. V was pared by 4 bases and J by 6 bases, with 16 bases between. This CDR3 is 15 amino acids long. Here the CDR3 DNA reads TGCGCCAGCAGCCGGGACTTCCGAGGGGCCGGGGAGCTGTTTTTT. As protein: CASSRDFRGAGELFF.

This chain joins TRBV7-2 and TRBJ2-3, with D hard to call. V lost 5 bases and J lost 0, with 12 bases in between. Per germline, CDR1 SGHTA and CDR2 FQGNSA. The CDR3 loop spans 15 amino acids. CDR3 loop: CASSDNSLSTDTQYF. The CDR3 bases are TGTGCCAGCAGCGACAATAGCCTTAGCACAGATACGCAGTATTTT.

CDR3 residues: CASSPTPGPGPYEQYF. The CDR3 DNA is TGCGCCAGCAGCCCTACGCCAGGCCCCGGCCCCTACGAGCAGTACTTC. The J gene is TRBJ2-7, the V gene TRBV5-1; D is undetermined. CDR3 length equals 16 residues. CDR1 is SGHRS and CDR2 is YFSETQ in the germline V gene. With 4 bases removed from V and 2 bases from J, the gap between germline ends came to 19 bases.

V usage is TRBV20-1 and J usage is TRBJ2-1, with a possible D match to TRBD1 (5 bases). The CDR3 spans 14 residues. The germline V gene has CDR1 DFQATT and CDR2 SNEGSKA (reference sequence). Trimming cost V 6 bases and J 0 bases, with 12 bases left between them. The CDR3 region is CSAQDIGSYNEQFF. The DNA for the CDR3 is TGCAGTGCCCAGGACATAGGCTCCTACAATGAGCAGTTCTTC.

The genes are TRBV7-9 and TRBJ2-2; possible D gene TRBD2, 7 bases. CDR3 length: 16 residues. V was trimmed by 5 bases and J by 1 base, leaving 14 bases between them. Germline CDR1 is SEHNR and CDR2 is FQNEAQ (reference sequence). DNA for the CDR3: TGTGCCAGCAGCGAAGAGGGGGGGCGGAACACCGGGGAGCTGTTTTTT. The encoded protein is CASSEEGGRNTGELFF.

The genes are TRBV6-1 and TRBJ1-2; D unclear. V lost 0 bases, J lost 4 bases, and 12 bases lay in between. The CDR3 has 15 residues. The germline CDR1 and CDR2 sequences are MNHNS and SASEGT. The CDR3 is CASSEAAVIVYGYTF. The DNA of the CDR3 is TGTGCCAGCAGTGAAGCAGCAGTAATTGTCTATGGCTACACCTTC.

This clonotype was seen just once. The chain is built from TRBV13 and TRBJ2-7; D not resolved. The CDR3 loop spans 15 amino acids. Trimming stripped 5 bases from V and 2 bases from J, with 16 bases between. Germline V gene lookup returns CDR1 PRHDT and CDR2 FYEKMQ (reference sequence). CDR3 in DNA: TGTGCCAGCAGCAGAGTGGGCCTACGGACCTACGAGCAGTACTTC. Its protein is CASSRVGLRTYEQYF.

The rearrangement uses TRBV6-6 and TRBJ2-2; 9 bases line up with TRBD1. The CDR3 covers 15 residues. J lost 5 bases, V lost 0 bases, and 1 base had no gene match. Germline assignment: CDR1 MNHNY and CDR2 SVGAGI (reference sequence). The CDR3 loop is CASSYSGQGTGELFF. CDR3 coding DNA: TGTGCCAGCAGTTACTCTGGACAGGGGACCGGGGAGCTGTTTTTT.

The CDR3 coding sequence is TGTGCCAGCAGGTGGACCGGGGTGGATGAGCAGTTCTTC. It is translated as CASRWTGVDEQFF. This sequence joins TRBV3-1 and TRBJ2-1; D may be TRBD2 (5 bases). Germline V CDR1 and CDR2: LGHDT, YNNKEL (reference sequence). CDR3 size: 13 residues. Trimming shortened V by 6 bases and J by 8 bases, and 14 bases separated the two germline ends.

This chain joins TRBV25-1 and TRBJ2-7; D is unresolved. This CDR3 spans 14 amino acids. V lost 1 base, J lost 3 bases, and 10 bases lay in between. Germline loops: CDR1 MGHDK, CDR2 SYGVNS. CDR3: CASSELSRNYEQYF. The DNA for the CDR3 is TGTGCCAGCAGTGAATTAAGCAGGAACTACGAGCAGTACTTC.

CDR3 DNA: TGCAGTGCTGGGGGACAGGGTGAAGAAAAACTGTTTTTT. This gives the protein CSAGGQGEEKLFF. This chain connects TRBV20-1 to TRBJ1-4, with TRBD1 matching 9 bases. The trim removed 5 bases at V and 8 bases at J, leaving 6 bases unmatched. The germline V gene encodes CDR1 DFQATT and CDR2 SNEGSKA (reference sequence). The CDR3 sequence is 13 residues long.

This chain uses TRBV4-3 with TRBJ2-5; D may be TRBD2 (6 bases). Germline CDR1 is LGHNA and CDR2 is YSLEER. The ends were cut back, 0 bases at V and 5 bases at J, with 28 bases in the middle. The CDR3 consists of 20 residues. CDR3 DNA: TGCGCCAGCAGCCAAGACCCCCAACTAGCCGTAGTCCCCTCCTGGGAGACCCAGTACTTC. Amino acid sequence: CASSQDPQLAVVPSWETQYF.

This sequence joins TRBV4-2 and TRBJ2-7, with D perhaps matching TRBD1 (6 bases). V gave up 1 base and J gave up 2 bases, with 12 bases separating them. CDR1 and CDR2 from the germline V gene are LGHNA and YNFKEQ. This CDR3 region has 15 residues. The chain's CDR3 is CASSQVPRGAYEQYF. The CDR3 nucleotides read TGTGCCAGCAGCCAAGTTCCCAGGGGCGCCTACGAGCAGTACTTC.

The chain recombines TRBV9 with TRBJ2-6; the D gene is possibly TRBD1 (5 bases). The CDR3 totals 17 residues. CDR1 SGDLS and CDR2 YYNGEE come from the germline V gene. Trimming took 1 base from V and 0 from J, leaving 11 bases between them. In DNA form, the CDR3 reads TGTGCCAGCAGCGTATTTGGGGCCCACTCTGGGGCCAACGTCCTGACTTTC. Protein sequence: CASSVFGAHSGANVLTF.

This clonotype occurred once. The chain recombines TRBV10-3 with TRBJ2-1, with D hard to call. The CDR3 runs to 12 residues. Germline V gene data show CDR1 as ENHRY and CDR2 as SYGVKD. V dropped 0 bases and J dropped 7 bases, with 4 bases sitting between them. In nucleotides, the CDR3 is TGTGCCATCAGTGAGTCGGAGAATGAGCAGTTCTTC. Its translation: CAISESENEQFF.